The 22 T cell receptor beta chains below come from one sample, sequenced in a study of post-analysis software for immune sequencing data. Study results and caveats: Patients carried five TRBV segments more frequently than controls did, and TRBV5-6, TRBV5-1 and TRBV20-1 were among them.

What these receptors recognize is not known. Researchers reported that TCR beta cDNA libraries carried unique molecular identifiers. MiXCR was run by TCRdb on the PCR reads, yielding one entry per CDR3 protein. The sample holds a few hundred thousand distinct CDR3 sequences, roughly 38% seen once. Sequenced input: blood. All receptors derive from a girl aged 5-17 years with multiple sclerosis.

This clonotype showed up many times. The chain couples TRBV7-9 to TRBJ2-4; D call uncertain. The CDR3 extends over 12 amino acids. The V and J ends lost 1 base and 10 bases respectively, with 8 bases between them. Germline V CDR1 and CDR2: SEHNR, FQNEAQ (reference sequence). The CDR3, as DNA: TGTGCCAGCAGCTTAGAGAACTCGATTCAGTACTTC. It encodes CASSLENSIQYF.

This chain uses TRBV5-1 with TRBJ2-5; 8 positions agree with TRBD2. Germline V gene lookup returns CDR1 SGHRS and CDR2 YFSETQ. The CDR3 spans 14 residues. V shed 1 base and J 4 bases; nucleotides not matched to a gene: 3. The DNA of the CDR3 is TGCGCCAGCAGCTTGTATCGGGGGGGAGAGACCCAGTACTTC. Amino acid sequence: CASSLYRGGETQYF.

Concerning this clonotype: The CDR3 ends on some other residue instead of the conserved phenylalanine or tryptophan, so this is likely a read error. The gene calls are TRBV7-9 and TRBJ2-4; possibly TRBD2 for D (5 bases). Germline CDR1 and CDR2: SEHNR and FQNEAQ (reference sequence). V was cut by 1 base and J by 8 bases, with 9 bases left in between. This CDR3 region has 13 residues. The CDR3 DNA sequence: TGTGCCAGCAGCTTAGGTAGCGAAGACATTCAGTACTGC. Encoded protein: CASSLGSEDIQYC.

The V gene is TRBV7-2, the J gene TRBJ1-1; tentatively, D is TRBD1 (5 bases). V was clipped by 5 bases and J by 1 base, with 17 bases between them. Germline V gene data show CDR1 as SGHTA and CDR2 as FQGNSA. The CDR3 totals 16 residues. CDR3 protein: CASSPYQGLTNTEAFF. The CDR3 DNA reads as TGTGCCAGCAGCCCCTATCAGGGTTTGACGAACACTGAAGCTTTCTTT.

The V and J genes are TRBV6-5 and TRBJ1-3, with D tentatively TRBD1 (5 bases). CDR1 is MNHEY and CDR2 is SVGAGI in the germline V gene. Trimming took 2 bases from V and 2 from J, leaving 10 bases between them. This CDR3 is built from 15 residues. The CDR3: CASSYRPGTGNTIYF. The CDR3 nucleotides read TGTGCCAGCAGTTACCGCCCAGGGACTGGAAACACCATATATTTT.

The rearrangement joins TRBV5-1 to TRBJ2-2; the D call may be TRBD1 or TRBD2 (5 bases each). Germline V gene data show CDR1 as SGHRS and CDR2 as YFSETQ. This CDR3 has 16 residues. Trimming took off 7 bases at V and 1 base at J, with 17 bases between the two ends. The CDR3 sequence is CASDYLSGRNTGELFF. As DNA, the CDR3 is TGCGCCAGCGATTACCTCTCAGGGAGGAACACCGGGGAGCTGTTTTTT.

The table lists this clonotype with a few counts. The gene calls are TRBV29-1 and TRBJ2-1; D call uncertain. The V gene's germline CDR1 is SQVTM and CDR2 ANQGSEA. This CDR3 is 10 amino acids long. As DNA, the CDR3 is TGCAACCTGGAATTCTACGAGCAGTTCTTC. This gives the protein CNLEFYEQFF.

Only a few counts were recorded for this clonotype. The V call is TRBV5-1, the J call TRBJ1-6; the D is unclear. The CDR3 spans 17 residues. V dropped 0 bases and J dropped 0 bases, with 10 bases sitting between them. Per germline, CDR1 SGHRS and CDR2 YFSETQ. The CDR3 DNA reads as TGCGCCAGCAGCTTGGGGCCCCTGAGCTCCTATAATTCACCCCTCCACTTT. Residues: CASSLGPLSSYNSPLHF.

This clonotype was observed a handful of times. This rearrangement joins TRBV6-5 to TRBJ2-7; 9 positions match TRBD2. Per the germline V gene, CDR1 is MNHEY and CDR2 is SVGAGI. Germline trimming cut 8 bases from V and 3 bases from J; bases unmatched to any gene: 5. The CDR3 is made up of 13 amino acids. The CDR3 loop reads CASALAGYYEQYF. CDR3 nucleotide sequence: TGTGCCAGCGCTCTAGCGGGGTACTACGAGCAGTACTTC.

This clonotype appeared a few times. The chain couples TRBV6-2 or TRBV6-3 to TRBJ2-7; TRBD1 matches at 7 bases. This CDR3 spans 16 amino acids. Germline V gene sequence: CDR1 MNHEY, CDR2 SVGEGT. V was pared by 4 bases and J by 1 base, with 10 bases of the junction left unmatched. CDR3 nucleotides: TGTGCCAGCAGTTCCCAAAGACAGGGTGGGTCCTACGAGCAGTACTTC. Amino acid sequence: CASSSQRQGGSYEQYF.

The gene calls are TRBV9 and TRBJ2-4, with a possible D match to TRBD2 (6 bases). The better agreement between TRBJ2-7 and the DNA end casts doubt on the J call. This CDR3 is built from 14 residues. In germline, CDR1 is SGDLS, CDR2 YYNGEE. The DNA of the CDR3 is TGTGCCAGCAGCGTAGGCGGGGTCGGGTACGAGCAGTACTTC. It translates to CASSVGGVGYEQYF.

The table lists this clonotype with a few counts. The chain links TRBV5-1 to TRBJ2-3, with TRBD2 matching over 13 bases. This CDR3 region has 16 residues. V gave up 4 bases and J gave up 6 bases; unmatched junction bases: 8. Germline loops: CDR1 SGHRS, CDR2 YFSETQ. The CDR3 DNA reads as TGCGCCAGCAGCCTAGGGACTAGCGGGGAGGCCGATACGCAGTATTTT. Translating gives CASSLGTSGEADTQYF. The entire variable domain, with the rest obtained from reference TRBV5-1 and TRBJ2-3, is as follows: KAGVTQTPRYLIKTRGQQVTLSCSPISGHRSVSWYQQTPGQGLQFLFEYFSETQRNKGNFPGRFSGRQFSNSRSEMNVSTLELGDSALYLCASSLGTSGEADTQYFGPGTRLTVL.

The table lists this clonotype with a few counts. The rearrangement uses TRBV7-2 and TRBJ1-5, with TRBD1 as a possible D gene (6 bases). Germline-derived CDR1 and CDR2 are SGHTA and FQGNSA. V was shortened by 5 bases and J by 3 bases, with 17 bases between the two germline ends. CDR3 length: 16 residues. CDR3 in amino acids: CASSPQGRNDNQPQHF. DNA for the CDR3: TGTGCCAGCAGCCCTCAGGGGCGTAATGACAATCAGCCCCAGCATTTT.

This clonotype came up a few times. V and J are TRBV20-1 and TRBJ1-1, with D possibly matching TRBD1 (5 bases). CDR1 is DFQATT and CDR2 is SNEGSKA in the germline V gene (reference sequence). Between the trimmed V and J ends, which lost 0 bases and 4 bases, there was a span of 18 bases. This CDR3 region has 16 residues. CDR3 bases: TGCAGTGCTAGAGAGGAAGGGGTTGGAACCGGCACTGAAGCTTTCTTT. This codes for CSAREEGVGTGTEAFF.

This clonotype was found a few times. The chain employs TRBV29-1 and TRBJ2-5; 10 positions match TRBD1. The CDR3 runs 13 residues. CDR1 is SQVTM, CDR2 ANQGSEA, per germline. Germline trimming cut 4 bases from V and 5 bases from J; bases unmatched to any gene: 4. CDR3 amino acids: CSVARQGAETQYF. In nucleotides, the CDR3 is TGCAGCGTTGCCCGACAGGGGGCGGAGACCCAGTACTTC.

There are a few counts of this clonotype. V usage is TRBV7-9 and J usage is TRBJ2-1; 7 bases fit TRBD2. The germline V gene encodes CDR1 SEHNR and CDR2 FQNEAQ (reference sequence). This CDR3 has 16 amino acids. The ends lost 5 bases at V and 4 bases at J; junction bases unmatched: 11. DNA of the CDR3: TGTGCCAGCAGCCCAAGGATAGCTAGCGGTTACAATGAGCAGTTCTTC. Its protein is CASSPRIASGYNEQFF.

The chain has TRBV7-2 and TRBJ1-5, with TRBD1 identical over 9 bases. The J segment lost 6 bases and the V segment lost 2 bases, leaving 2 bases of the junction unmatched. The CDR3 sequence is 14 residues long. The germline V gene has CDR1 SGHTA and CDR2 FQGNSA. CDR3 bases: TGTGCCAGCAGCTTATCGACAGGGGGTCAGCCCCAGCATTTT. It is translated as CASSLSTGGQPQHF. The entire variable domain, with the rest obtained from reference TRBV7-2 and TRBJ1-5, is as follows: GAGVSQSPSNKVTEKGKDVELRCDPISGHTALYWYRQSLGQGLEFLIYFQGNSAPDKSGLPSDRFSAERTGGSVSTLTIQRTQQEDSAVYLCASSLSTGGQPQHFGDGTRLSIL.

This clonotype was seen more than once but under ten times. The chain has TRBV2 and TRBJ2-1; 10 bases are a match to TRBD1. J gave up 2 bases and V 9 bases, and 1 base lay outside the gene matches. CDR1 and CDR2 from the germline V gene are SNHLY and FYNNEI. This CDR3 has 13 residues. The CDR3 is CARGQGPYNEQFF. CDR3 in DNA: TGTGCCAGGGGACAGGGGCCCTACAATGAGCAGTTCTTC.

This clonotype was picked up many times. This sequence joins TRBV18 and TRBJ2-5; D remains ambiguous. Trimming removed 0 bases from V and 4 bases from J, with 3 bases in between. CDR1 and CDR2 (germline): KGHSH, LQKENI. CDR3 size: 12 residues. DNA for the CDR3: TGTGCCAGCTCACCACCGGGAGAGACCCAGTACTTC. Translating gives CASSPPGETQYF.

The table lists this clonotype with a count of one. The chain couples TRBV4-2 to TRBJ2-2, with 8 bases fitting TRBD2. The germline V gene encodes CDR1 LGHNA and CDR2 YNFKEQ. V dropped 1 base and J dropped 4; count of bases not matched to a gene: 11. The CDR3 is 18 residues long. CDR3 sequence: CASSQVGGGMGTTGELFF. The CDR3 bases are TGTGCCAGCAGCCAAGTCGGGGGGGGTATGGGGACCACCGGGGAGCTGTTTTTT.

The chain couples TRBV20-1 to TRBJ1-1; TRBD1 agrees at 10 bases. CDR1 and CDR2 (germline): DFQATT, SNEGSKA (reference sequence). Germline trimming cut 4 bases from V and 12 bases from J; bases unmatched to any gene: 5. This CDR3 is 11 amino acids long. CDR3 in amino acids: CSATRDRGTFF. CDR3 DNA sequence: TGCAGTGCTACCCGGGACAGGGGAACTTTCTTT.

V usage is TRBV29-1 and J usage is TRBJ1-5; perhaps TRBD1 as D (5 bases). The V and J ends lost 4 bases and 0 bases respectively, with 10 bases between them. The CDR3 spans 14 residues. CDR1 is SQVTM, CDR2 ANQGSEA, per germline. For the CDR3, the DNA is TGCAGCGTTGCGGACACAAATAGCAATCAGCCCCAGCATTTT. This gives the protein CSVADTNSNQPQHF.